Each of the 16 T cell receptor beta chains below was sequenced from the same sample in a study of T-cell reconstitution after alpha-beta-depleted transplantation in children. Using unique molecular identifiers, the investigators prepared the TCRbeta library. Each CDR3 protein gets one entry after TCRdb re-called the PCR reads with MiXCR. The data show 300,000 to 350,000 distinct CDR3 sequences, with roughly 17% seen just once and approximately 44% held by the top ten. This sample comprised PBMCs, mostly from graft donor cells, obtained 360 days after TCRalphabeta/CD19-depleted stem cell transplant. These TCRs come from a male patient aged 2 to 10 who had a stem cell transplant for acute lymphoblastic leukemia, so the T cells may come from the graft donor.

This clonotype was seen at least ten times. The chain is built from TRBV12-3 or TRBV12-4 and TRBJ2-1, with a weak D call TRBD1 (6 bases). The length of the CDR3 is 16 residues. Trimming shortened V by 6 bases and J by 3 bases, and 18 bases separated the two germline ends. CDR3 sequence reads: CASSFSPRTVYNEQFF. CDR3 DNA: TGTGCCAGCAGCTTTTCTCCCCGGACAGTCTACAATGAGCAGTTCTTC.

This chain connects TRBV9 to TRBJ2-2, with TRBD2 identical over 12 bases. This CDR3 has 16 residues. Germline V gene data show CDR1 as SGDLS and CDR2 as YYNGEE. The junction had 4 bases not matched to a gene; V was cut back by 0 bases and J by 7 bases. The CDR3 reads CASSVDLAGGGGELFF. The CDR3 region has the DNA TGTGCCAGCAGCGTAGACCTAGCGGGAGGGGGCGGGGAGCTGTTTTTT.

In its sample, this clonotype was seen many times. The chain recombines TRBV5-1 with TRBJ1-6, with 10 bases fitting TRBD1. Germline V lookup: CDR1 SGHRS, CDR2 YFSETQ. Trimming took 0 bases from V and 11 from J; bases not matched to a gene: 5. This CDR3 is 15 amino acids long. The CDR3 nucleotides are TGCGCCAGCAGCTTGGCTGGGACAGGGGTGACACCCCTCCACTTT. Residues: CASSLAGTGVTPLHF. Full variable domain (rest looked up from reference TRBV5-1 and TRBJ1-6): KAGVTQTPRYLIKTRGQQVTLSCSPISGHRSVSWYQQTPGQGLQFLFEYFSETQRNKGNFPGRFSGRQFSNSRSEMNVSTLELGDSALYLCASSLAGTGVTPLHFGNGTRLTVT.

This clonotype was seen ten or more times. CDR3 sequence (DNA): TGTGCCAGCGGACGTAGGACAGTAGGTGAAGCTTTCTTT. It yields the protein CASGRRTVGEAFF. The chain has TRBV11-2 and TRBJ1-1, with D maybe TRBD1 (6 bases). Germline CDR1 and CDR2: SGHAT and FQNNGV. Trimming left V 8 bases short and J 7 bases short, with 17 bases between. The length of the CDR3 is 13 residues.

The V gene is TRBV27, the J gene TRBJ2-1, with D possibly TRBD2 on 6 matching bases. From germline, CDR1 is MNHEY and CDR2 SMNVEV (reference sequence). V lost 0 bases and J lost 3, with 12 bases in between. The CDR3 is 16 residues long. This chain's CDR3 is CASSLSIGTDYNEQFF. The DNA for the CDR3 is TGTGCCAGCAGTTTATCTATCGGGACTGACTACAATGAGCAGTTCTTC.

At least ten counts were recorded for this clonotype. The chain carries TRBV9 and TRBJ2-3; 7 bases line up with TRBD1. The CDR3 has 15 residues. Germline V lookup: CDR1 SGDLS, CDR2 YYNGEE. V was clipped by 4 bases and J by 1 base; unmatched bases: 6. CDR3 protein: CASSLDRAGTDTQYF. The CDR3 DNA follows: TGTGCCAGCAGCCTAGACAGGGCGGGCACAGATACGCAGTATTTT. Drawing the rest from reference TRBV9 and TRBJ2-3, the complete variable domain is DSGVTQTPKHLITATGQRVTLRCSPRSGDLSVYWYQQSLDQGLQFLIQYYNGEERAKGNILERFSAQQFPDLHSELNLSSLELGDSALYFCASSLDRAGTDTQYFGPGTRLTVL.

This clonotype was counted a few times. The chain couples TRBV5-4 to TRBJ2-5; the match to TRBD1 covers 7 bases. Looked up from germline, CDR1 is SGHNT and CDR2 is YYREEE (reference sequence). With V trimmed by 4 bases and J by 4 bases, 13 bases remained unmatched. The CDR3 covers 16 residues. CDR3 loop: CASSPKWDSDTETQYF. The DNA of the CDR3 is TGTGCCAGCAGCCCAAAATGGGACAGTGATACAGAGACCCAGTACTTC.

The CDR3 nucleotides are TGTGCCAGCAGCGCAGAGGGGGGAACGGCCTACGAGCAGTACTTC. Encoded protein: CASSAEGGTAYEQYF. The chain recombines TRBV9 with TRBJ2-7; D tentatively fits TRBD1 or TRBD2 (6 bases each). Trimming removed 3 bases from V and 2 bases from J, with 15 bases in between. This CDR3 comprises 15 residues. Germline V lookup: CDR1 SGDLS, CDR2 YYNGEE.

The rearrangement joins TRBV7-6 to TRBJ2-1, with a possible D match to TRBD1 (5 bases). The V end lost 1 base, the J end lost 9 bases, and 13 bases lay between the germline ends. This CDR3 has 14 amino acids. Per the germline V gene, CDR1 is SGHVS and CDR2 is FNYEAQ. The CDR3 is CASSLEGRASEQFF. DNA of the CDR3: TGTGCCAGCAGCTTAGAAGGCAGGGCGAGTGAGCAGTTCTTC.

This clonotype was counted at least ten times. The genes are TRBV7-9 and TRBJ2-1; TRBD2 matches at 9 bases. The V gene's germline CDR1 is SEHNR and CDR2 FQNEAQ (reference sequence). V gave up 4 bases and J gave up 8 bases; unmatched junction bases: 9. This CDR3 is built from 15 residues. Written as DNA, the CDR3 is TGTGCCAGCAGCTCACGAGCGGGAGGAGTATATGAGCAGTTCTTC. Its translation: CASSSRAGGVYEQFF.

This clonotype was detected only a few times. The chain combines TRBV24-1 with TRBJ2-2, with a possible D match to TRBD2 (7 bases). The CDR3 extends over 14 amino acids. V was shortened by 9 bases and J by 3 bases, with 13 bases between the two germline ends. Germline values: CDR1 KGHDR, CDR2 SFDVKD. The CDR3 spells CATGGGVYTGELFF. CDR3 nucleotide sequence: TGTGCCACCGGGGGGGGCGTGTACACCGGGGAGCTGTTTTTT.

This CDR3 is CASRGAGTTYEQYF. CDR3 coding DNA: TGTGCCAGCAGGGGGGCAGGGACCACCTACGAGCAGTACTTC. The chain joins TRBV6-1 to TRBJ2-7; D is possibly TRBD1 (6 bases). V lost 6 bases and J lost 2, with 14 bases in between. Germline V CDR1 and CDR2: MNHNS, SASEGT. This CDR3 has 14 amino acids.

This clonotype has a count of ten or more. This chain joins TRBV10-3 and TRBJ2-2; TRBD2 matches 14 bases. V lost 0 bases, J lost 3 bases, and 12 bases stayed unmatched. This CDR3 has 21 residues. The V gene's germline CDR1 is ENHRY and CDR2 SYGVKD. The CDR3: CAISESLPGLAGDDDTGELFF. For the CDR3, the DNA is TGTGCCATCAGTGAGTCCCTCCCGGGACTAGCGGGAGATGACGACACCGGGGAGCTGTTTTTT.

This clonotype was picked up many times. The genes are TRBV12-3 or TRBV12-4 and TRBJ2-7; D perhaps matches TRBD1 (6 bases). Between the trimmed V and J ends, which lost 5 bases and 3 bases, there was a span of 11 bases. CDR3 size: 13 residues. This CDR3 reads CASSTGTFYEQYF. As DNA, the CDR3 is TGTGCCAGCAGTACCGGGACATTCTACGAGCAGTACTTC.

This clonotype was observed a few times. The chain carries TRBV7-2 and TRBJ1-1; tentative D call: TRBD1 (5 bases). The CDR3 is 14 amino acids. With 4 bases removed from V and 1 base from J, the gap between germline ends came to 10 bases. CDR1 is SGHTA, CDR2 FQGNSA, per germline. CDR3 in DNA: TGTGCCAGCAGCTATTTGGGGGGGAACACTGAAGCTTTCTTT. It translates to CASSYLGGNTEAFF.

The rearrangement links TRBV4-3 to TRBJ2-3, with a weak D call TRBD1 (5 bases). The V gene's germline CDR1 is LGHNA and CDR2 YSLEER. V gave up 0 bases and J gave up 2 bases, with 12 bases separating them. This CDR3 contains 16 residues. In DNA, the CDR3 is TGCGCCAGCAGCCAAGATCCAATAGGACACACAGATACGCAGTATTTT. Its protein is CASSQDPIGHTDTQYF.